The text below deals with one TCR beta chain. The sample is drawn from a study of blood T cell repertoires in COVID-19. CDR3 length equals 16 residues. CDR1 SGHRS and CDR2 YFSETQ come from the germline V gene. Trimming shortened V by 3 bases and J by 7 bases, and 22 bases separated the two germline ends. Individuals aged roughly 18 to 95 years were recruited from approximately 22 US areas. Using immunoSEQ multiplex PCR, the repertoire was profiled, and TCRdb retains in-frame clones only, with some absent. The sample lists around 310,000 clones, roughly 89% occurring once. The sequenced material came from PBMCs or T cells enriched from blood (not recorded which). The chain combines TRBV5-1 with TRBJ1-2, with D perhaps matching TRBD1 (6 bases). This clonotype was sampled from a woman in her thirties who had recovered from COVID-19. CDR3 DNA: TGCGCCAGCAGCTATACCGGAGGATGGGGGGGCTCTGGCTACACCTTC. It yields the protein CASSYTGGWGGSGYTF.